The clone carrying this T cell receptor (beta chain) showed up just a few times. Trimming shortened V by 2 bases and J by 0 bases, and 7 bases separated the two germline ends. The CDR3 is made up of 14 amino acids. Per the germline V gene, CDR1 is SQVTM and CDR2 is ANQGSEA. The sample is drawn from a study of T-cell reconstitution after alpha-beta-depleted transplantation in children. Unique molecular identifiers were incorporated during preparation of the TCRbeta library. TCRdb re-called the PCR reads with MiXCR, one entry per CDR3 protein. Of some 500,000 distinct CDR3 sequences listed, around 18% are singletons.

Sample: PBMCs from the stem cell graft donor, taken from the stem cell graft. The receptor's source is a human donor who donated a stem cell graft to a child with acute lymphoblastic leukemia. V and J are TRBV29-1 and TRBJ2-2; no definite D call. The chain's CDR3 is CSVERGTNTGELFF. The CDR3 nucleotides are TGCAGCGTTGAACGCGGAACGAACACCGGGGAGCTGTTTTTT.